This T cell receptor (beta chain) derives from a study of blood T cell repertoires in COVID-19. At the level of the study: The United States, Italy and Spain were the sources of the acute and convalescent COVID-19 samples. Nucleic acid was either cDNA or gDNA, and it came from T cells, B-cell-depleted T cells, or PBMCs.

How the authors handled the data: Reference gene primer amplification gave nucleated cell count estimates. Using immunoSEQ multiplex PCR, the repertoire was profiled, and TCRdb retains in-frame clones only, with some absent. Clone size and V and J calls were adopted from that table, with D and trimming inferred from the DNA. Here the sample spans about 300,000 clones, approximately 86% being singletons. The V segment lost 6 bases and the J segment 5 bases; nucleotides outside the gene matches: 3. This CDR3 spans 12 amino acids. The germline gives CDR1 MNHEY, CDR2 SVGEGT. This receptor was obtained from a man between 65 and 85 years old with acute or convalescent COVID-19. The specimen sequenced was peripheral blood. This chain links TRBV6-2 or TRBV6-3 with TRBJ1-1; TRBD1 aligns across 7 bases. CDR3 loop: CASSRGYTEAFF. The CDR3 nucleotides read TGTGCCAGCAGCAGGGGGTATACTGAAGCTTTCTTT.